The source of this T cell receptor beta chain is a study of blood T cell repertoires in COVID-19. The CDR3 sequence is 14 residues long. V shed 5 bases and J shed 2 bases, with 10 bases lying between them. Germline lookup yields CDR1 MNHNY and CDR2 SVGAGI (reference sequence). Produced via immunoSEQ multiplex PCR; TCRdb's table is partial and in-frame only. The sample has roughly 150,000 clones; more than 75% are singletons. The chain couples TRBV6-6 to TRBJ1-5; D possibly corresponds to TRBD1 (5 bases). The TCR originated in a man in his late teens or twenties with acute or convalescent COVID-19. Sequencing was performed on peripheral blood. CDR3 sequence reads: CASSPGGRNQPQHF. CDR3 DNA sequence: TGTGCCAGCAGTCCCGGGGGTCGCAATCAGCCCCAGCATTTT.